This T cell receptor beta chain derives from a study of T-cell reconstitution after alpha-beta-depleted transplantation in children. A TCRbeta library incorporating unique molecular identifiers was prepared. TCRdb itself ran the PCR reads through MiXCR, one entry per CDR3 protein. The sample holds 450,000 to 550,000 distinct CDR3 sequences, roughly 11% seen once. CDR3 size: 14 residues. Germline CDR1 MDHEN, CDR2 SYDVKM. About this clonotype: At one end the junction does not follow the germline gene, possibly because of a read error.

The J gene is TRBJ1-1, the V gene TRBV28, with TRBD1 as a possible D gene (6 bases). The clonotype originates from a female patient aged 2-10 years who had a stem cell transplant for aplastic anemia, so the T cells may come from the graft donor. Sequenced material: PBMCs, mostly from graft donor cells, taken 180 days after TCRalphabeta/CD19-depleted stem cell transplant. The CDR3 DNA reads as TGTACCAGCAAAAAAGGGGGGGCTGACACTGAAGCTTTCTTT. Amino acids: CTSKKGGADTEAFF.